This TCR beta chain was captured in a study of cytomegalovirus exposure and HLA in healthy donors. Overall study results and limits: Most TCRs appeared rarely, but some public TCRs recurred in many donors. A few CMV-associated chains were confirmed in vitro to be specific for CMV antigens.

It was with 60 Vbeta and 13 Jbeta primers that the PCR ran. The assay was immunoSEQ multiplex PCR, and TCRdb's table has in-frame clones only and misses some. This sample has around 130,000 clones, with 77% found just once. Of note for this clone: The antigen remains undetermined.

The CDR3 is made up of 16 amino acids. Germline V gene sequence: CDR1 SGHVS, CDR2 FQNEAQ. The V gene lost 2 bases and the J gene lost 6 bases, with 17 bases spanning the gap. This TCR came from a man aged 18-30 years in good health and CMV-seropositive. V gene TRBV7-8 combines with J gene TRBJ1-5, with a tentative D call TRBD1 (5 bases). Sequencing was done on a sample of PBMCs. The CDR3 is CASSLFSATDSQPQHF. CDR3 DNA: TGTGCCAGCAGCTTATTTTCTGCCACAGACAGTCAGCCCCAGCATTTT. Drawing the rest from reference TRBV7-8 and TRBJ1-5, the complete variable domain is GAGVSQSPRYKVAKRGQDVALRCDPISGHVSLFWYQQALGQGPEFLTYFQNEAQLDKSGLPSDRFFAERPEGSVSTLKIQRTQQEDSAVYLCASSLFSATDSQPQHFGDGTRLSIL.